This is a list of T cell receptor beta chains from one sample in a study of identical twins. In TCRdb, the 5' RACE reads were re-called with MiXCR into one record per CDR3 protein. Of 650,000 to 750,000 distinct CDR3 sequences in the sample, 21% are singletons; the top ten hold roughly 4%. These data were likewise used in another study, on T cells expressing NK-cell markers.

Material: PBMCs. These receptors originate from a woman younger than 35 in good health. Each CDR3 is given with its conserved first and last residue. D genes are given only for firm matches. A clone size is listed for some rows: how often the clone was seen (once, few, many), or a class if it is expanded.

j_gene: TRBJ1-2; d_gene: .; v_gene: TRBV5-1; abundance: few; CDR3aa: CASSLVAGESSGYTF; CDR3nt: TGCGCCAGCAGCTTGGTGGCAGGGGAGTCTAGTGGCTACACCTTC
j_gene: TRBJ2-2; d_gene: .; v_gene: TRBV29-1; abundance: .; CDR3aa: CSVPGALLSGNTGELFF; CDR3nt: TGCAGCGTTCCCGGCGCCCTATTATCCGGGAACACCGGGGAGCTGTTTTTT
j_gene: TRBJ2-3; d_gene: .; v_gene: TRBV10-3; abundance: .; CDR3aa: CAIRTGARDTQYF; CDR3nt: TGTGCCATCAGAACGGGGGCCAGGGATACGCAGTATTTT
j_gene: TRBJ2-2; d_gene: .; v_gene: TRBV7-9; abundance: .; CDR3aa: CASSLGHAGELFF; CDR3nt: TGTGCCAGCAGCTTAGGGCACGCCGGGGAGCTGTTTTTT
j_gene: TRBJ2-2; d_gene: .; v_gene: TRBV29-1; abundance: few; CDR3aa: CSGSRGAGGELFF; CDR3nt: TGCAGCGGAAGCAGGGGCGCCGGCGGGGAGCTGTTTTTT
j_gene: TRBJ2-2; d_gene: TRBD2; v_gene: TRBV5-1; abundance: few; CDR3aa: CASRGGAPSGGDLNTGELFF; CDR3nt: TGCGCCAGCCGCGGGGGGGCCCCTAGCGGAGGGGATCTAAACACCGGGGAGCTGTTTTTT
j_gene: TRBJ2-2; d_gene: TRBD2; v_gene: TRBV11-2; abundance: .; CDR3aa: CASSLTGTSMENTGELFF; CDR3nt: TGTGCCAGCAGCCTAACCGGGACTAGCATGGAGAACACCGGGGAGCTGTTTTTT
j_gene: TRBJ1-2; d_gene: TRBD1; v_gene: TRBV10-2; abundance: .; CDR3aa: CASRPGQGNYGYTF; CDR3nt: TGCGCCAGCAGGCCGGGACAGGGGAACTATGGCTACACCTTC
j_gene: TRBJ2-1; d_gene: .; v_gene: TRBV9; abundance: .; CDR3aa: CASSVGQGSEQFF; CDR3nt: TGTGCCAGCAGCGTAGGGCAGGGGAGTGAGCAGTTCTTC
j_gene: TRBJ2-5; d_gene: .; v_gene: TRBV20-1; abundance: .; CDR3aa: CSASPAAPGTQYF; CDR3nt: TGCAGTGCTAGTCCAGCGGCCCCCGGGACCCAGTACTTC
j_gene: TRBJ2-7; d_gene: .; v_gene: TRBV27; abundance: few; CDR3aa: CASSQNSYRDEQYF; CDR3nt: TGTGCCAGCAGTCAAAACTCCTACCGCGACGAGCAGTACTTC
j_gene: TRBJ2-5; d_gene: .; v_gene: TRBV9; abundance: .; CDR3aa: CASSVAGLSETQYF; CDR3nt: TGTGCCAGCAGCGTAGCTGGACTAAGCGAGACCCAGTACTTC
j_gene: TRBJ2-1; d_gene: TRBD2; v_gene: TRBV7-9; abundance: .; CDR3aa: CASSSSGGAANGEQFF; CDR3nt: TGTGCCAGCAGTTCGTCGGGGGGGGCCGCCAATGGTGAGCAGTTCTTC
j_gene: TRBJ2-7; d_gene: .; v_gene: TRBV6-1; abundance: .; CDR3aa: CASSTHGLGTYEQYF; CDR3nt: TGTGCCAGCAGCACCCACGGTCTGGGGACCTACGAGCAGTACTTC
j_gene: TRBJ2-1; d_gene: TRBD2; v_gene: TRBV29-1; abundance: few; CDR3aa: CSVSDLAGAYNEQFF; CDR3nt: TGCAGCGTTTCGGATCTAGCGGGAGCCTACAATGAGCAGTTCTTC
j_gene: TRBJ2-5; d_gene: TRBD2; v_gene: TRBV24-1; abundance: many; CDR3aa: CATSEGGAGGQETQYF; CDR3nt: TGTGCCACCAGTGAAGGAGGGGCGGGAGGACAAGAGACCCAGTACTTC
j_gene: TRBJ2-7; d_gene: .; v_gene: TRBV4-2; abundance: .; CDR3aa: CASSQVKEDPRDEQYF; CDR3nt: TGTGCCAGCAGCCAAGTTAAAGAGGATCCACGGGACGAGCAGTACTTC
j_gene: TRBJ2-7; d_gene: .; v_gene: TRBV7-2; abundance: many; CDR3aa: CASSLGGGPYEQYF; CDR3nt: TGTGCCAGCAGCTTAGGGGGGGGGCCCTACGAGCAGTACTTC
j_gene: TRBJ1-1; d_gene: .; v_gene: TRBV12-3/TRBV12-4; abundance: many; CDR3aa: CASSFWREAFF; CDR3nt: TGTGCCAGCAGTTTTTGGCGTGAAGCTTTCTTT
j_gene: TRBJ2-1; d_gene: TRBD1; v_gene: TRBV25-1; abundance: many; CDR3aa: CASSGTGSYNEQFF; CDR3nt: TGTGCCAGCAGTGGGACAGGTTCCTACAATGAGCAGTTCTTC
j_gene: TRBJ2-5; d_gene: .; v_gene: TRBV6-6; abundance: few; CDR3aa: CASSYQLATQYF; CDR3nt: TGTGCCAGCAGTTACCAACTGGCGACCCAGTACTTC
j_gene: TRBJ2-7; d_gene: .; v_gene: TRBV20-1; abundance: few; CDR3aa: CSAVTPPMSRENEQYF; CDR3nt: TGCAGTGCCGTGACCCCCCCAATGAGCAGGGAGAACGAGCAGTACTTC
j_gene: TRBJ2-1; d_gene: .; v_gene: TRBV4-2; abundance: .; CDR3aa: CASSPARTFSGLHNEQFF; CDR3nt: TGTGCCAGCAGCCCGGCGAGGACATTCTCGGGGCTACACAATGAGCAGTTCTTC
j_gene: TRBJ2-2; d_gene: TRBD2; v_gene: TRBV12-3/TRBV12-4; abundance: few; CDR3aa: CASSPLRGGANTGELFF; CDR3nt: TGTGCCAGCAGCCCTCTACGGGGGGGTGCGAACACCGGGGAGCTGTTTTTT
j_gene: TRBJ1-2; d_gene: .; v_gene: TRBV20-1; abundance: .; CDR3aa: CSASVGTQGYGYTF; CDR3nt: TGCAGTGCTAGTGTCGGAACGCAGGGGTATGGCTACACCTTC
j_gene: TRBJ2-2; d_gene: .; v_gene: TRBV20-1; abundance: .; CDR3aa: CSAREGTANTGELFF; CDR3nt: TGCAGTGCTAGAGAGGGGACGGCTAACACCGGGGAGCTGTTTTTT
j_gene: TRBJ2-7; d_gene: .; v_gene: TRBV18; abundance: few; CDR3aa: CASSPTAYEQYF; CDR3nt: TGTGCCAGCTCACCAACAGCCTACGAGCAGTACTTC
j_gene: TRBJ2-1; d_gene: TRBD2; v_gene: TRBV20-1; abundance: .; CDR3aa: CSSITSGGYNEQFF; CDR3nt: TGCAGCTCCATTACTAGCGGGGGGTACAATGAGCAGTTCTTC
j_gene: TRBJ2-7; d_gene: .; v_gene: TRBV7-9; abundance: .; CDR3aa: CASSLAGGVGEQYF; CDR3nt: TGTGCCAGCAGCTTAGCTGGGGGAGTCGGCGAGCAGTACTTC
j_gene: TRBJ2-7; d_gene: TRBD1; v_gene: TRBV20-1; abundance: few; CDR3aa: CSARDFQGAKSYEQYF; CDR3nt: TGCAGTGCTAGAGATTTCCAGGGGGCGAAATCCTACGAGCAGTACTTC
j_gene: TRBJ1-1; d_gene: .; v_gene: TRBV12-3/TRBV12-4; abundance: few; CDR3aa: CASSQHLNTEAFF; CDR3nt: TGTGCCAGCAGTCAGCACCTGAACACTGAAGCTTTCTTT
j_gene: TRBJ2-3; d_gene: .; v_gene: TRBV20-1; abundance: few; CDR3aa: CSAWDLASKQYF; CDR3nt: TGCAGTGCCTGGGACCTGGCAAGTAAGCAGTATTTT
j_gene: TRBJ2-5; d_gene: TRBD2; v_gene: TRBV20-1; abundance: .; CDR3aa: CSAPPSGVQETQYF; CDR3nt: TGCAGTGCTCCACCTAGCGGGGTACAAGAGACCCAGTACTTC
j_gene: TRBJ1-2; d_gene: TRBD1; v_gene: TRBV15; abundance: .; CDR3aa: CATSSQGGNYGYTF; CDR3nt: TGTGCCACCAGCAGCCAGGGGGGTAACTATGGCTACACCTTC
j_gene: TRBJ2-1; d_gene: .; v_gene: TRBV10-3; abundance: .; CDR3aa: CAISSDTYNEQFF; CDR3nt: TGTGCCATCAGTTCCGACACCTACAATGAGCAGTTCTTC
j_gene: TRBJ1-2; d_gene: .; v_gene: TRBV9; abundance: few; CDR3aa: CASSVGGEGYGYTF; CDR3nt: TGTGCCAGCAGCGTAGGTGGGGAGGGCTATGGCTACACCTTC
j_gene: TRBJ2-1; d_gene: .; v_gene: TRBV7-2; abundance: few; CDR3aa: CASSPLGWRQFF; CDR3nt: TGTGCCAGCAGCCCGCTTGGGTGGCGGCAGTTCTTC
j_gene: TRBJ1-4; d_gene: TRBD1; v_gene: TRBV29-1; abundance: .; CDR3aa: CSARGTGTNEKLFF; CDR3nt: TGCAGCGCCAGAGGGACAGGAACTAATGAAAAACTGTTTTTT
j_gene: TRBJ2-1; d_gene: .; v_gene: TRBV29-1; abundance: few; CDR3aa: CSVFSGETYNEQFF; CDR3nt: TGCAGCGTTTTCTCAGGGGAAACCTACAATGAGCAGTTCTTC
j_gene: TRBJ2-7; d_gene: .; v_gene: TRBV20-1; abundance: few; CDR3aa: CSARDPAALSYEQYF; CDR3nt: TGCAGTGCTAGAGATCCGGCAGCCCTCTCCTACGAGCAGTACTTC
j_gene: TRBJ2-7; d_gene: .; v_gene: TRBV15; abundance: .; CDR3aa: CATSRGVSRTYEQYF; CDR3nt: TGTGCCACCAGCAGAGGCGTATCCAGAACCTACGAGCAGTACTTC
j_gene: TRBJ2-3; d_gene: .; v_gene: TRBV30; abundance: .; CDR3aa: CAWSAPLNTQYF; CDR3nt: TGTGCCTGGAGTGCCCCCTTGAATACGCAGTATTTT
j_gene: TRBJ2-7; d_gene: .; v_gene: TRBV12-3/TRBV12-4; abundance: .; CDR3aa: CASSLLDGKYEQYF; CDR3nt: TGTGCCAGCAGTTTATTGGACGGAAAGTACGAGCAGTACTTC
j_gene: TRBJ2-2; d_gene: .; v_gene: TRBV7-9; abundance: .; CDR3aa: CASSQTGSGTGELFF; CDR3nt: TGTGCCAGCAGCCAAACAGGTTCGGGGACCGGGGAGCTGTTTTTT
j_gene: TRBJ2-1; d_gene: .; v_gene: TRBV12-3/TRBV12-4; abundance: many; CDR3aa: CASSPVGGTYNEQFF; CDR3nt: TGTGCCAGCAGTCCCGTCGGGGGTACCTACAATGAGCAGTTCTTC
j_gene: TRBJ1-5; d_gene: .; v_gene: TRBV12-3/TRBV12-4; abundance: few; CDR3aa: CASSLASGAQPQHF; CDR3nt: TGTGCCAGCAGTTTAGCGTCAGGGGCTCAGCCCCAGCATTTT
j_gene: TRBJ1-5; d_gene: .; v_gene: TRBV6-5; abundance: few; CDR3aa: CASSYRTGPSNQPQHF; CDR3nt: TGTGCCAGCAGTTATAGAACAGGTCCTAGCAATCAGCCCCAGCATTTT
j_gene: TRBJ2-1; d_gene: .; v_gene: TRBV5-1; abundance: .; CDR3aa: CASSSTWDEQFF; CDR3nt: TGCGCCAGCAGCTCGACCTGGGATGAGCAGTTCTTC
j_gene: TRBJ2-2; d_gene: .; v_gene: TRBV20-1; abundance: few; CDR3aa: CSAPPAAVTGELFF; CDR3nt: TGCAGTGCTCCCCCGGCCGCAGTAACCGGGGAGCTGTTTTTT
j_gene: TRBJ2-7; d_gene: TRBD2; v_gene: TRBV20-1; abundance: few; CDR3aa: CSARGRTSGSGWVYEQYF; CDR3nt: TGCAGTGCTAGAGGGCGGACTAGCGGGAGCGGGTGGGTCTACGAGCAGTACTTC
j_gene: TRBJ1-2; d_gene: .; v_gene: TRBV5-6; abundance: many; CDR3aa: CASSLDRVNYGYTF; CDR3nt: TGTGCCAGCAGCTTGGACAGGGTGAACTATGGCTACACCTTC
j_gene: TRBJ2-1; d_gene: .; v_gene: TRBV5-1; abundance: .; CDR3aa: CASSLVTSNNEQFF; CDR3nt: TGCGCCAGCAGCTTGGTCACAAGCAACAATGAGCAGTTCTTC
j_gene: TRBJ2-7; d_gene: .; v_gene: TRBV12-5; abundance: .; CDR3aa: CASGSSATDYEQYF; CDR3nt: TGTGCTAGTGGTTCCTCCGCGACAGACTACGAGCAGTACTTC